This T cell receptor (beta chain) emerged from a study of T cells after yellow fever vaccination. Whole-study results and caveats: Boosting was followed by the reappearance of most primary-vaccination clones (approximately 95% CD4, more than 70% CD8).

From germline, CDR1 is MNHEY and CDR2 SMNVEV (reference sequence). The V end lost 2 bases, the J end lost 0 bases, and 10 bases lay between the germline ends. The CDR3 has 15 residues. This clonotype was picked up many times. Its specificity is not known. 5'RACE template switching produced TCR cDNA carrying a universal primer site and UMIs. TCRdb re-analysed the 5' RACE reads in MiXCR, keeping a single row per CDR3 protein. There are nearly 30,000 distinct CDR3 sequences in the sample; about 5% occur only once, and 35% to 50% lies in the top ten. This TCR derives from a man aged 30 to 45 who received the YFV17D yellow fever vaccine. Material: CD8+ T cells sorted from PBMCs, obtained 10 days after the yellow fever booster vaccination. The rearrangement links TRBV27 to TRBJ1-1, with unresolved D. CDR3: CASSLGGPMNTEAFF. The DNA for the CDR3 is TGTGCCAGCAGTTTAGGCGGTCCCATGAACACTGAAGCTTTCTTT.